This TCR beta chain was captured by sequencing in a study of T cell responses to AZD1222 COVID-19 vaccine. Whole-study findings and limits: Females outnumbered males among donors, who were mostly white British; clonal diversity was possibly underestimated. A reported finding is that nearly half of spike-specific TCRs target unmutated variant regions.

A few counts support this clone. The target antigen is unknown. The sample contains more than one DNA sequence encoding this CDR3. Pooling covered second doses at about 4 or about 12 weeks. Data came from immunoSEQ multiplex PCR; TCRdb stores just in-frame clones and leaves some out. This sample has 100,000 to 120,000 clones, with about 91% found just once. Losses at the gene ends were 6 bases for V and 2 bases for J; bases not matched to a gene: 3. The CDR3 runs 13 residues. CDR1 and CDR2 from the germline V gene are LNHDA and SQIVND (reference sequence). The chain is built from TRBV19 and TRBJ1-2; 7 positions match TRBD1. The specimen was peripheral blood, collected 28 days after the second AZD1222 dose. The sequence derives from an adult who received the AZD1222 COVID-19 vaccine. In nucleotides, the CDR3 is TGTGCCAGTAGCAAACAGGGGAACTATGGCTACACCTTC. Its translation is CASSKQGNYGYTF.